The 3 T cell receptor beta chains below were found in one sample sequenced in a study of response to subunit inactivated influenza vaccine. Using its own MiXCR run on the RT-PCR reads, TCRdb lists one record per CDR3 protein. The table includes some 150,000 distinct CDR3 sequences, more than 10% detected once. This same sample was also part of a study on T cells expressing NK-cell markers. That work states: Scientists made TCR beta cDNA using 5'RACE template switching with UMIs.

The material sequenced was CD8+ T cells sorted from PBMCs, taken roughly 12 days after vaccination. The receptors originated from a man in his forties or fifties who received an inactivated influenza vaccine.

This clonotype was recorded many times. The chain combines TRBV6-5 with TRBJ2-7; D possibly corresponds to TRBD2 (5 bases). Trimming took 3 bases from V and 0 from J, leaving 12 bases between them. CDR1 MNHEY and CDR2 SVGAGI come from the germline V gene. The CDR3 has 15 residues. The CDR3 coding sequence is TGTGCCAGCAGTTATGAGGGCCTCGACTCCTACGAGCAGTACTTC. Amino acid sequence: CASSYEGLDSYEQYF.

This clonotype was seen more than once but under ten times. A much larger clone lies one base from this, so it may be a read error. This sequence joins TRBV10-3 and TRBJ2-7; D unresolved. Germline V gene data show CDR1 as ENHRY and CDR2 as SYGVKD. The CDR3 is 11 residues long. Deletions cut 5 bases from V and 3 bases from J, with 5 bases between. CDR3 region: CAISNSYEQYF. The DNA of the CDR3 is TGTGCCATCAGTAATAGCTACGAGCAGTACTTC.

This clonotype was detected a few times. The J gene is TRBJ2-3, the V gene TRBV5-1; D remains unclear. Germline CDR1 and CDR2: SGHRS and YFSETQ. CDR3 length equals 13 residues. Deletions cut 2 bases from V and 5 bases from J, with 9 bases between. The CDR3 region is CASSFTPLDTQYF. In DNA, the CDR3 is TGCGCCAGCAGCTTCACTCCTCTAGATACGCAGTATTTT.